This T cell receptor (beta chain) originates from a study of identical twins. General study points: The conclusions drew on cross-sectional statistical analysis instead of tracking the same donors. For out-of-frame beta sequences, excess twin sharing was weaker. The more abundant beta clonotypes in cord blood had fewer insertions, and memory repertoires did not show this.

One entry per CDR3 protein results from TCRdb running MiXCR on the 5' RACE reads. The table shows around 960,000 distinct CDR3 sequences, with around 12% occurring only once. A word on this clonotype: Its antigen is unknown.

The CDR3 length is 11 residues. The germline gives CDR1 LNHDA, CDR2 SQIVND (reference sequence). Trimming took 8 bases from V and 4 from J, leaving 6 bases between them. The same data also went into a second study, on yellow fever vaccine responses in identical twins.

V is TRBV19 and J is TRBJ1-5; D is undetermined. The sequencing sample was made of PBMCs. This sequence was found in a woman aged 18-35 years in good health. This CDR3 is CASGPNQPQHF. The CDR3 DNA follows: TGTGCCAGTGGTCCGAATCAGCCCCAGCATTTT.